The clone carrying this T cell receptor (beta chain) was observed a handful of times. The germline CDR1 and CDR2 sequences are GTSNPN and SVGIG (reference sequence). CDR3 length equals 11 residues. The germline V and J ends were trimmed by 3 bases and 4 bases, with 6 bases remaining between them. These data belong to a study of OX40 agonist ivuxolimab in advanced cancers. Repertoires were generated with immunoSEQ multiplex PCR, while TCRdb's copy carries only in-frame clones and drops some. Here the sample spans roughly 64,000 clones, 80% to 85% being singletons. Autoimmune disease history or systemic immunosuppression led to patient exclusion.

This sample comprised CD4+ or CD8+ T cells sorted from blood, obtained in a trial of the OX40 agonist ivuxolimab. J is TRBJ1-1 and V is TRBV30; no firm D call. This TCR was recovered from an adult with an advanced solid tumor such as melanoma, head and neck, liver or kidney cancer. CDR3: CAWRMTTEAFF. CDR3 sequence (DNA): TGTGCCTGGAGGATGACCACTGAAGCTTTCTTT. Combining the CDR3 with reference TRBV30 and TRBJ1-1 gives the whole variable domain SQTIHQWPATLVQPVGSPLSLECTVEGTSNPNLYWYRQAAGRGLQLLFYSVGIGQISSEVPQNLSASRPQDRQFILSSKKLLLSDSGFYLCAWRMTTEAFFGQGTRLTVV.